Each of the 9 T cell receptor beta chains below was sequenced from the same sample in a study of early T cells in non-severe SARS-CoV-2 infection. One entry per CDR3 protein, called by TCRdb with MiXCR from the 5' RACE reads. This sample yields 85,000 to 90,000 distinct CDR3 sequences, of which roughly an eighth are seen a single time; approximately 7.5% belongs to the top ten. The sequenced sample was whole blood. The receptor set was obtained from an adult who was a healthcare worker with PCR-confirmed SARS-CoV-2 infection or an uninfected control (not recorded which).

This chain uses TRBV24-1 with TRBJ2-1; D might be TRBD2 (6 bases). The CDR3 length is 15 residues. V gave up 6 bases and J gave up 10 bases, with 21 bases separating them. Germline values: CDR1 KGHDR, CDR2 SFDVKD. The CDR3 DNA follows: TGTGCCACCAGTCCGGGAGTTTCGGTGGTATGGGAGCAGTTCTTC. It translates to CATSPGVSVVWEQFF.

This clonotype has a count of ten or more. This chain connects TRBV7-6 to TRBJ1-4; D ambiguous. This CDR3 region has 13 residues. Germline values: CDR1 SGHVS, CDR2 FNYEAQ. The V gene lost 5 bases and the J gene lost 8 bases, with 12 bases spanning the gap. The DNA of the CDR3 is TGTGCCAGCAGCCAAAGGGTCGACGAAAAACTGTTTTTT. Translating gives CASSQRVDEKLFF.

This clonotype was detected ten times or more. CDR3 nucleotides: TGTGCCAGCAGTGAATTAGAAGCTCACTCCTACGAGCAGTACTTC. Protein product: CASSELEAHSYEQYF. The chain uses TRBV25-1 and TRBJ2-7; no reliable D call. V was clipped by 1 base and J by 0 bases, with 10 bases between them. The CDR3 runs 15 residues. CDR1 MGHDK and CDR2 SYGVNS come from the germline V gene.

The chain links TRBV21-1 to TRBJ2-5. TRBV21-1 is a pseudogene locus. This CDR3 has 14 residues. CDR3 sequence (DNA): TGTGCCAGCAGCAAAGTCCAGGAGAAAGAGACCCAGTACTTC. This gives the protein CASSKVQEKETQYF.

This clonotype was seen many times. The chain combines TRBV28 with TRBJ2-5, with 7 bases fitting TRBD2. The germline CDR1 and CDR2 sequences are MDHEN and SYDVKM. V shed 2 bases, J shed 9 bases, and the junction held 24 bases outside the gene matches. The CDR3 length is 19 residues. CDR3 coding DNA: TGTGCCAGCAGTTTAAGTCCAGGCCCTCGCGGTCGGACTAGGTCGCCCCAGTACTTC. Translating it yields CASSLSPGPRGRTRSPQYF.

This clonotype showed up just a few times. This chain uses TRBV3-1 with TRBJ2-7; D is possibly TRBD1 or TRBD2 (7 bases each). V lost 0 bases, J lost 6 bases, and 15 bases lay in between. There are 15 residues in the CDR3. CDR1 is LGHDT and CDR2 is YNNKEL in the germline V gene (reference sequence). DNA for the CDR3: TGTGCCAGCAGCCAAGAAGGAGGGAGGGGGCGCGAGCAGTACTTC. This codes for CASSQEGGRGREQYF.

In this sample, this clonotype turned up a few times. The chain carries TRBV5-5 and TRBJ2-7, with D possibly matching TRBD1 (6 bases). CDR3 length: 14 amino acids. Germline V lookup: CDR1 SGHKS, CDR2 YYEKEE (reference sequence). V gave up 2 bases and J gave up 3 bases, with 12 bases separating them. CDR3 DNA: TGTGCCAGCAGCTTCCGGGACACCAACTACGAGCAGTACTTC. It specifies CASSFRDTNYEQYF.

The V and J genes are TRBV6-2 or TRBV6-3 and TRBJ1-1, with D hard to call. There are 13 residues in the CDR3. Trimming shortened V by 2 bases and J by 0 bases, and 4 bases separated the two germline ends. Germline CDR1 MNHEY, CDR2 SVGEGT. The CDR3 region has the DNA TGTGCCAGCAGTTACATCCTGAACACTGAAGCTTTCTTT. Its protein is CASSYILNTEAFF.

This clonotype was seen only a few times. The genes are TRBV6-5 and TRBJ1-4; TRBD1 matches at 8 bases. V shed 6 bases and J 8 bases; nucleotides not matched to a gene: 8. Germline CDR1 reads MNHEY; CDR2 reads SVGAGI. The CDR3 consists of 14 residues. CDR3 in DNA: TGTGCCAGCAGCCTGGACAGGGAGAAGGAAAAACTGTTTTTT. This encodes CASSLDREKEKLFF.